The 30 T cell receptor beta chains presented below share a single source sample, sequenced in a study of blood T cell repertoires in COVID-19. Some clones are missing from TCRdb's copy, which holds only in-frame ones; the method was immunoSEQ multiplex PCR. The data show under 150,000 clones, 84% seen once. Sequencing was carried out using PBMCs or T cells enriched from blood (not recorded which). These receptors all stem from a woman in her fifties or sixties who had been exposed to COVID-19.

This chain uses TRBV5-5 with TRBJ1-1, with no clear D. The CDR3 extends over 12 amino acids. Per germline, CDR1 SGHKS and CDR2 YYEKEE (reference sequence). Trimming took 3 bases from V and 8 from J, leaving 11 bases between them. In DNA, the CDR3 is TGTGCCAGCAGCTCACGACGAGGAGAAGCTTTCTTT. It specifies CASSSRRGEAFF. The full variable domain, its missing parts supplied by reference TRBV5-5 and TRBJ1-1, is DAGVTQSPTHLIKTRGQQVTLRCSPISGHKSVSWYQQVLGQGPQFIFQYYEKEERGRGNFPDRFSARQFPNYSSELNVNALLLGDSALYLCASSSRRGEAFFGQGTRLTVV.

The V gene is TRBV2, the J gene TRBJ2-7; possibly TRBD2 for D (5 bases). Between the trimmed V and J ends, which lost 4 bases and 1 base, there was a span of 11 bases. Germline CDR1 SNHLY, CDR2 FYNNEI. This CDR3 contains 14 residues. CDR3 sequence (DNA): TGTGCCAGCAGTGGGGGAGAAAATTCCTACGAGCAGTACTTC. It encodes CASSGGENSYEQYF.

This rearrangement joins TRBV7-2 to TRBJ2-3, with TRBD1 identical over 8 bases. This CDR3 has 15 amino acids. The V and J ends lost 1 base and 5 bases, in that order; junction bases with no gene match: 5. CDR1 is SGHTA, CDR2 FQGNSA, per germline. The CDR3 nucleotides read TGTGCCAGCAGCTTAGGCGGGACAGGAATAGATACGCAGTATTTT. Amino acid sequence: CASSLGGTGIDTQYF.

The chain recombines TRBV28 with TRBJ2-7; no clear D. V lost 4 bases and J lost 3, with 19 bases in between. CDR3 length: 16 amino acids. Per germline, CDR1 MDHEN and CDR2 SYDVKM. The CDR3 DNA reads TGTGCCAGCAGTTCCCCCCAGGCAGGTAAATACTACGAGCAGTACTTC. The encoded protein is CASSSPQAGKYYEQYF.

V is TRBV7-2 and J is TRBJ2-1; no clear D. V lost 2 bases and J lost 0, with 11 bases in between. CDR1 and CDR2 from the germline V gene are SGHTA and FQGNSA. CDR3 length: 16 amino acids. The CDR3 coding sequence is TGTGCCAGCAGCTTACGCCGCGGCAGCTCCTACAATGAGCAGTTCTTC. This sequence encodes CASSLRRGSSYNEQFF.

This clone was seen only once. This chain joins TRBV12-5 and TRBJ1-5, with 9 nucleotides matching TRBD1. J was trimmed by 1 base and V by 4 bases; bases with no gene match: 8. This CDR3 region has 17 residues. Germline CDR1 and CDR2: LGHNT and FRNRAP. CDR3 residues: CASGWGQGVGSNQPQHF. In nucleotides, the CDR3 is TGTGCTAGTGGTTGGGGACAGGGTGTTGGGAGCAATCAGCCCCAGCATTTT.

Note on this clone: An end of the junction differs from the germline gene, which may be a read error. The chain has TRBV29-1 and TRBJ2-7, with 8 bases aligning to TRBD1. Germline CDR1 and CDR2: SQVTM and ANQGSEA. CDR3 size: 13 residues. CDR3 region: CSVEGTGPYEQYF. CDR3 sequence (DNA): TGCAGCGTGGAAGGGACAGGTCCCTACGAGCAGTACTTC.

The rearrangement links TRBV11-1 to TRBJ1-1, with TRBD1 matching over 7 bases. This CDR3 region has 11 residues. Trimming cost V 5 bases and J 6 bases; bases outside gene matches: 0. Germline values: CDR1 SGHAT, CDR2 FQDESV (reference sequence). As DNA, the CDR3 is TGTGCCAGCAGCAGGGGGCCTGAAGCTTTCTTT. It specifies CASSRGPEAFF.

The gene calls are TRBV19 and TRBJ2-7, with 8 bases lining up with TRBD1. From germline, CDR1 is LNHDA and CDR2 SQIVND (reference sequence). The CDR3 is 13 residues long. The trim removed 2 bases at V and 7 bases at J, leaving 4 bases unmatched. CDR3 in DNA: TGTGCCAGTAGTATACAGGGGGCGCTTGAGCAGTACTTC. Its protein product is CASSIQGALEQYF. Combining the CDR3 with reference TRBV19 and TRBJ2-7 gives the whole variable domain DGGITQSPKYLFRKEGQNVTLSCEQNLNHDAMYWYRQDPGQGLRLIYYSQIVNDFQKGDIAEGYSVSREKKESFPLTVTSAQKNPTAFYLCASSIQGALEQYFGPGTRLTVT.

The gene calls are TRBV29-1 and TRBJ2-2, with D hard to call. The length of the CDR3 is 11 residues. V shed 8 bases and J shed 1 base, with 5 bases lying between them. Germline CDR1 is SQVTM and CDR2 is ANQGSEA. CDR3 coding DNA: TGCAGCTTCAGGAACACCGGGGAGCTGTTTTTT. It is translated as CSFRNTGELFF.

The genes are TRBV6-2 or TRBV6-3 and TRBJ1-2, with a tentative D call TRBD1 (6 bases). The germline V and J ends were trimmed by 3 bases and 3 bases, with 17 bases remaining between them. The CDR3 runs 16 residues. Germline CDR1 reads MNHEY; CDR2 reads SVGEGT. The CDR3 is CASSYKTQGRHYGYTF. The CDR3 nucleotides read TGTGCCAGCAGTTATAAAACACAGGGAAGACACTATGGCTACACCTTC.

J is TRBJ1-5 and V is TRBV21-1; the D segment call TRBD1 is taken from the table without a DNA check. TRBV21-1 is noted as a pseudogene. The CDR3 is 16 residues long. DNA for the CDR3: TGTGCCAGCAGCCACCCGACAGGGCAACTCAATCAGCCCCAGCATTTT. It is translated as CASSHPTGQLNQPQHF.

A single count supports this clone. One junction end does not reproduce the germline sequence, and a read error may be involved. The J gene is TRBJ2-7, the V gene TRBV2; 15 bases map to TRBD2. CDR1 SNHLY and CDR2 FYNNEI come from the germline V gene. The CDR3 is 13 amino acids. The CDR3 sequence is CASSGLAGGKEHF. Here the CDR3 DNA reads TGTGCCAGCAGCGGACTAGCGGGGGGGAAAGAGCACTTC.

This chain links TRBV10-1 with TRBJ1-1; 7 bases agree with TRBD1. CDR3 length: 13 residues. From germline, CDR1 is WNHNN and CDR2 SYGVQD (reference sequence). Trimming took 6 bases from V and 4 from J; bases not matched to a gene: 5. The CDR3: CASRRGPGTEAFF. The CDR3 DNA reads as TGCGCCAGCAGGAGGGGGCCCGGCACTGAAGCTTTCTTT.

The V call is TRBV10-3, the J call TRBJ1-1; D gene ambiguous. Per the germline V gene, CDR1 is ENHRY and CDR2 is SYGVKD. The CDR3 runs 13 residues. V shed 6 bases and J shed 4 bases, with 12 bases lying between them. The CDR3 DNA reads TGTGCCATCAGCACAGAATTGGCCACTGAAGCTTTCTTT. Its translation is CAISTELATEAFF.

The V gene is TRBV7-8, the J gene TRBJ1-5; D may be TRBD1 (5 bases). Germline lookup yields CDR1 SGHVS and CDR2 FQNEAQ. V was clipped by 3 bases and J by 6 bases, with 9 bases between them. This CDR3 is built from 13 residues. The CDR3 coding sequence is TGTGCCAGCAGCTTTAGGGGTGCTCAGCCCCAGCATTTT. Its translation: CASSFRGAQPQHF.

The rearrangement uses TRBV2 and TRBJ1-4; TRBD1 might be the D (6 bases). The V gene's germline CDR1 is SNHLY and CDR2 FYNNEI. This CDR3 has 14 amino acids. V was cut by 3 bases and J by 8 bases, with 13 bases left in between. CDR3 in amino acids: CASSDVGGEEKLFF. CDR3 bases: TGTGCCAGCAGTGATGTAGGGGGGGAAGAAAAACTGTTTTTT.

This chain uses TRBV6-6 with TRBJ1-1; 7 nucleotides align to TRBD1. The CDR3 has 14 amino acids. V gave up 6 bases and J gave up 0 bases; unmatched junction bases: 4. Germline CDR1 MNHNY, CDR2 SVGAGI (reference sequence). The CDR3 sequence: CASRSGTVNTEAFF. The CDR3 DNA reads TGTGCCAGCAGATCCGGGACAGTGAACACTGAAGCTTTCTTT.

This clone has a single count. This chain joins TRBV7-9 and TRBJ2-7, with a weak D call TRBD1 (6 bases). Trimming left V 5 bases short and J 4 bases short, with 18 bases between. The CDR3 runs to 15 residues. Germline CDR1 reads SEHNR; CDR2 reads FQNEAQ (reference sequence). The CDR3 reads CASSPWVGATYEQYF. The CDR3 coding sequence is TGTGCCAGCAGCCCCTGGGTGGGGGCAACGTACGAGCAGTACTTC.

The CDR3 is CASDEQGNRQFF. Here the CDR3 DNA reads TGTGCTAGTGACGAACAGGGCAACCGGCAGTTCTTC. V and J are TRBV12-5 and TRBJ2-1; D may be TRBD1 (6 bases). V was shortened by 7 bases and J by 12 bases, with 16 bases between the two germline ends. The CDR3 is 12 residues long. Germline values: CDR1 LGHNT, CDR2 FRNRAP.

The chain has TRBV10-3 and TRBJ2-7, with 10 bases fitting TRBD1. Germline-derived CDR1 and CDR2 are ENHRY and SYGVKD. There are 14 residues in the CDR3. Trimming took 4 bases from V and 2 from J; bases not matched to a gene: 2. The CDR3 loop is CAISGTGGTYEQYF. Here the CDR3 DNA reads TGTGCCATCAGTGGGACAGGGGGGACCTACGAGCAGTACTTC.

The genes are TRBV9 and TRBJ2-7, with TRBD2 matching over 7 bases. CDR3 length: 14 residues. Losses at the gene ends were 0 bases for V and 3 bases for J; bases not matched to a gene: 3. From germline, CDR1 is SGDLS and CDR2 YYNGEE. The CDR3 protein is CASSVGSSGYEQYF. The CDR3 region has the DNA TGTGCCAGCAGCGTAGGGTCTAGCGGCTACGAGCAGTACTTC.

This chain uses TRBV29-1 with TRBJ1-2; TRBD1 aligns across 7 bases. The junction had 4 bases not matched to a gene; V was cut back by 7 bases and J by 2 bases. There are 12 residues in the CDR3. Germline CDR1 SQVTM, CDR2 ANQGSEA. In nucleotides, the CDR3 is TGCAGCGACCAGGACAGGAACTATGGCTACACCTTC. Encoded protein: CSDQDRNYGYTF. The full variable domain, its missing parts supplied by reference TRBV29-1 and TRBJ1-2, is SAVISQKPSRDICQRGTSLTIQCQVDSQVTMMFWYRQQPGQSLTLIATANQGSEATYESGFVIDKFPISRPNLTFSTLTVSNMSPEDSSIYLCSDQDRNYGYTFGSGTRLTVV.

The J gene is TRBJ1-2, the V gene TRBV11-2, with D hard to call. The V gene lost 5 bases and the J gene lost 3 bases, with 13 bases spanning the gap. Germline CDR1 is SGHAT and CDR2 is FQNNGV. The CDR3 is 14 residues long. As DNA, the CDR3 is TGTGCCAGCAGCGAGGGCATCTTCGACTATGGCTACACCTTC. The encoded protein is CASSEGIFDYGYTF.

The CDR3 nucleotides read TGTGCCAGCAGCTTGAGGGGACTACCCACAGATACGCAGTATTTT. As protein: CASSLRGLPTDTQYF. This chain connects TRBV7-7 to TRBJ2-3, with 7 positions matching TRBD2. This CDR3 comprises 15 residues. V shed 3 bases and J 2 bases; nucleotides not matched to a gene: 5. Germline assignment: CDR1 SSHAT and CDR2 FNYEAQ (reference sequence).

This chain joins TRBV12-3 or TRBV12-4 and TRBJ1-2, with a weak D call TRBD1 (6 bases). V lost 3 bases, J lost 4 bases, and 9 bases lay in between. This CDR3 comprises 13 residues. This CDR3 is CASSLDRTYGYTF. The CDR3 DNA sequence: TGTGCCAGCAGTTTGGACAGAACCTATGGCTACACCTTC.

The CDR3 loop reads CASSIYEGYQETQYF. The CDR3 coding sequence is TGTGCCAGCAGCATATATGAGGGATACCAAGAGACCCAGTACTTC. The chain couples TRBV7-8 to TRBJ2-5, with a tentative D call TRBD2 (5 bases). CDR1 SGHVS and CDR2 FQNEAQ come from the germline V gene. V lost 5 bases and J lost 0, with 13 bases in between. This CDR3 has 15 amino acids.

The chain employs TRBV6-6 and TRBJ2-1, with 14 bases lining up with TRBD2. The CDR3 loop spans 17 amino acids. The germline V gene has CDR1 MNHNY and CDR2 SVGAGI (reference sequence). Trimming at V came to 5 bases and at J to 3 bases, leaving 6 bases not matched to a gene. The CDR3 nucleotides are TGTGCCAGCAGTCGAATGACTAGCGGGAGGGGCTACAATGAGCAGTTCTTC. Translation gives CASSRMTSGRGYNEQFF.

This clone was recorded a few times. The chain is built from TRBV5-1 and TRBJ2-1, with 8 nucleotides matching TRBD2. The V segment lost 7 bases and the J segment 0 bases; nucleotides outside the gene matches: 9. CDR1 and CDR2 from the germline V gene are SGHRS and YFSETQ. The CDR3 sequence is 16 residues long. In DNA form, the CDR3 reads TGCGCCAGCTCTCCTGGGAGCGGGAGCTCCTACAATGAGCAGTTCTTC. The encoded protein is CASSPGSGSSYNEQFF.

V and J are TRBV14 and TRBJ1-4; D not certain. The germline V gene has CDR1 SGHDN and CDR2 FVKESK. The length of the CDR3 is 17 residues. V was clipped by 0 bases and J by 8 bases, with 19 bases between them. CDR3 DNA: TGTGCCAGCAGCCAAGAGGCAGTGAGGTTCGGGGAAGAAAAACTGTTTTTT. Amino acids: CASSQEAVRFGEEKLFF.